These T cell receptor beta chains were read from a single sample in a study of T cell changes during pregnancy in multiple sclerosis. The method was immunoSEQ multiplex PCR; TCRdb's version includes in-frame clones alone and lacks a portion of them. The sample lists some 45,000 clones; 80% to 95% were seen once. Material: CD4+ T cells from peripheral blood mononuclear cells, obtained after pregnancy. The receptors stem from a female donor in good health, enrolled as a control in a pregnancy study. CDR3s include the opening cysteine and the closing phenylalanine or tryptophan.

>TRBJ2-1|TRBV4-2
CASSTGTPFNEQFF
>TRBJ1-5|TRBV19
CATRGGYGQPQHF
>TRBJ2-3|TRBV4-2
CASSSGGTITDTQYF
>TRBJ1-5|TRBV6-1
CASHRTASSNQPQHF
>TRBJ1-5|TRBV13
CASSAGPYSNQPQHF
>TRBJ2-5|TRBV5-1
CASSTGDTGETQYF
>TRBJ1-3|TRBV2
CASSRTGQPSISGNTIYF
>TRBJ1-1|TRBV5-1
CASSSGLFTEAFF
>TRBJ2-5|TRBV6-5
CASGPYAQETQYF
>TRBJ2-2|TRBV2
CASIAGAPTGELFF
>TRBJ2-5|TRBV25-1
CASSEWNRATETQYF
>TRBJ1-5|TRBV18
CASSPKGTGVNQPQHF
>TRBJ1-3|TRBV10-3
CATAGTGGFLVGNTIYF
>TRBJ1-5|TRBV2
CASSDQGQSNQPQHF
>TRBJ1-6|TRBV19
CASRGVRGRSPLHF
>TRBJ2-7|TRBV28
CASSLAGTSYEQYF
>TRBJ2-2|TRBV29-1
CSVPSGTGGFAGELFF
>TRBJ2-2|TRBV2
CASSPQLAGGPTGELFF
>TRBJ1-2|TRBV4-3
CASSQGLGGARGYTF
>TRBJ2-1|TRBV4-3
CASSQGSLVREQFF
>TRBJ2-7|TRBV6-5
CASSPPSGPTAEQYF
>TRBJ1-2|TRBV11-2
CASSDGGRTNYGYTF
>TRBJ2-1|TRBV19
CASSSGRGAPNEQFF
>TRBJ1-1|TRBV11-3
CASSLGRGHTEAFF
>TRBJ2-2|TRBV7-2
CASSSGRGTGELFF
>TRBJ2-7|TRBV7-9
CASSAARSGGRYEQYF
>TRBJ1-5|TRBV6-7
CASITGRAGTGGDSNQPQHF
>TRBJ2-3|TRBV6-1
CASSEASGRADAQYF
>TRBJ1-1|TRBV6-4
CASSAAAMGNTEAFF
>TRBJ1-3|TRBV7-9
CASSPQGSGNTIYF
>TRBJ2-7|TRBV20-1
CSASQQGRQYF
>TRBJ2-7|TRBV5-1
CASSFGWEGSYEQYF
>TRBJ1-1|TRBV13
CASSSNRGGTEAFF
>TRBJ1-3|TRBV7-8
CASSGSGTDNSGNTIYF
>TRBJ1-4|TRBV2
CASTGGNEKLFF
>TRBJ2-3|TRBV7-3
CASSLVGGAQYF
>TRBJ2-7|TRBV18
CASSPPGAAFLEQYF
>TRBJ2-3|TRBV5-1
CASSLVGLAGLDTQYF
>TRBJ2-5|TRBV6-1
CASSVAGGAGTQYF
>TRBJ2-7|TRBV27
CASSLGQGFAEQYF
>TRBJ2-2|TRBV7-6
CASSPRQGDTGELFF
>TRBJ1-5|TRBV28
CASSSRDREYQPQHF
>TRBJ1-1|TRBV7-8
CASSLHVTANTEAFF
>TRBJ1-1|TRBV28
CASSSPRGNTEAFF
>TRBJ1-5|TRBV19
CASSTATGSNQPQHF